This T cell receptor (beta chain) was found in a study of response to subunit inactivated influenza vaccine. TCRdb itself ran the RT-PCR reads through MiXCR, one entry per CDR3 protein. The sample lists 800,000 to 1,000,000 distinct CDR3 sequences, 21% occurring once. The study, taken as a whole, reports: Few additional T cells are recruited per seasonal influenza vaccination, authors suggested.

CDR1 is SQVTM and CDR2 is ANQGSEA in the germline V gene. The CDR3 covers 16 residues. Regarding this clonotype: Its antigen is not known.

The TCR originated in a man aged 45 to 65 who received an inactivated influenza vaccine. The material was PBMCs from blood, obtained about 5 days after vaccination. The chain is built from TRBV29-1 and TRBJ2-1, with 14 bases aligning to TRBD2. CDR3: CSLTGTSGSSYNEQFF. In DNA, the CDR3 is TGCAGTCTAACGGGGACTAGCGGGAGCTCCTACAATGAGCAGTTCTTC.